The clone carrying this TCR beta chain was detected only a few times. The antigen remains undetermined. This entry is derived from a study of T cells in Graves' hyperthyroidism and ophthalmopathy. Trimming pared 0 bases from V and 1 base from J, leaving 10 bases between. CDR1 is DFQATT and CDR2 is SNEGSKA in the germline V gene (reference sequence). The CDR3 extends over 15 amino acids. Study-wide results and caveats: Most thyroid clonotypes with frequency above 0.001 were detected in blood.

The investigators amplified TCR beta CDR3 regions from RNA transcripts. A first-round RT-PCR of the TCR CDR3 used the HTBI primer set. TCRdb passed the multiplex PCR reads through MiXCR, listing each CDR3 protein once. The sample has some 770,000 distinct CDR3 sequences, about 15% seen once. V is TRBV20-1 and J is TRBJ1-3, with unresolved D. The TCR originated in a man between 18 and 29 years old with Graves' hyperthyroidism. Sequenced input: blood. CDR3 bases: TGCAGTGCTAGAGACTGGCACTTATCTGGAAACACCATATATTTT. Protein sequence: CSARDWHLSGNTIYF.